This T cell receptor beta chain was sequenced for a study of blood T cell repertoires in COVID-19. Study-level information: From the United States, Italy and Spain came samples of acute and convalescent COVID-19. Nucleic acid was either cDNA or gDNA, and it came from T cells, B-cell-depleted T cells, or PBMCs.

The CDR3 loop spans 19 amino acids. The ends lost 5 bases at V and 7 bases at J; junction bases unmatched: 23. Germline lookup yields CDR1 MNHNY and CDR2 SVGAGI (reference sequence). In the source study's methods: From reference gene primer amplification, estimates of nucleated cell counts were derived. The assay was immunoSEQ multiplex PCR, and TCRdb's table has in-frame clones only and misses some. That table gives V, J and clone size, and the DNA gave D and trimming. The table shows around 70,000 clones, with about 82% occurring only once. The sequence was collected from a woman aged 60-75 years with acute or convalescent COVID-19. The sequencing input was peripheral blood. This chain joins TRBV6-6 and TRBJ1-2; the match to TRBD1 covers 9 bases. In nucleotides, the CDR3 is TGTGCCAGCAGTCCTACTCTTGGTCAAAAACAACAGGGGGCATCTGGCTACACCTTC. This codes for CASSPTLGQKQQGASGYTF.